This TCR beta chain stems from a study of T-cell reconstitution after alpha-beta-depleted transplantation in children. Notes on the study in general: Expanded graft clones numbering several hundred reportedly gave rise to alpha-beta T cells about two months after transplant. In some patients, recipient T cells and intrathymic progenitors surviving conditioning explained high day-60 diversity. Fresh T-cell production supplied most of the T-cell counts and diversity seen one year after transplant.

This clonotype was picked up a small number of times. The target antigen is unknown. CDR1 is DFQATT and CDR2 is SNEGSKA in the germline V gene (reference sequence). This CDR3 region has 15 residues. V was clipped by 0 bases and J by 0 bases, with 9 bases between them. As it was prepared, the TCRbeta library received unique molecular identifiers. TCRdb re-derived calls from the PCR reads in MiXCR, one entry per CDR3 protein. The repertoire includes 350,000 to 500,000 distinct CDR3 sequences, approximately 42% of them detected once, and roughly 27% sits in the top ten. This specimen consisted of PBMCs, obtained before TCRalphabeta/CD19-depleted stem cell transplant. This TCR derives from a girl aged 2 to 9 with aplastic anemia, due to receive a stem cell transplant. This chain links TRBV20-1 with TRBJ1-5; D gene unclear. The CDR3 reads CSARDTAYSNQPQHF. CDR3 bases: TGCAGTGCTAGAGATACAGCTTATAGCAATCAGCCCCAGCATTTT.